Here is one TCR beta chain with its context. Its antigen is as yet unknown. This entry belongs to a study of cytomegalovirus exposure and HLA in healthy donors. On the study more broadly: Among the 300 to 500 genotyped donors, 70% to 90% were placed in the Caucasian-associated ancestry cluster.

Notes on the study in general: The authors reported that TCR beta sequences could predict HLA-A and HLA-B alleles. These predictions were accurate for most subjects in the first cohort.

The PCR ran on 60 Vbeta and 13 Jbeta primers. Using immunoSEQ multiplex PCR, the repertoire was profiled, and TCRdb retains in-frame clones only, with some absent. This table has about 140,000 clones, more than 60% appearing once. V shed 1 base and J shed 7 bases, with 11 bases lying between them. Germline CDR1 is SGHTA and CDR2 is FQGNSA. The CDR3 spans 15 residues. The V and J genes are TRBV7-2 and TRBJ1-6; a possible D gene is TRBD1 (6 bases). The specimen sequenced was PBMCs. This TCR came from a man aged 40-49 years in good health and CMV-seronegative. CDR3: CASSLGTGTNSPLHF. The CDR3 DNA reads TGTGCCAGCAGCTTAGGAACAGGGACGAATTCACCCCTCCACTTT.